This T cell receptor beta chain was captured by sequencing in a study of T cell responses to AZD1222 COVID-19 vaccine. Profiling relied on immunoSEQ multiplex PCR, and the TCRdb table lists in-frame clones only, not all of them. The sample includes 150,000 or so clones, about nine tenths of them seen just once. Whole-study results and caveats: Among those given AZD1222, only 5 to 7 were seropositive at baseline.

On this clone itself: The antigen is undetermined.

The starting material was peripheral blood, obtained on day 0 of AZD1222 vaccination. This sequence was found in an adult in good health.

CDR3 amino acids: CASSLDRGQGEKLFF. The CDR3 nucleotides read TGCGCCAGCAGCTTGGACAGGGGGCAGGGTGAAAAACTGTTTTTT. This chain joins TRBV5-1 and TRBJ1-4; 9 nucleotides line up with TRBD1. This CDR3 has 15 amino acids. V dropped 0 bases and J dropped 7; count of bases not matched to a gene: 4. CDR1 SGHRS and CDR2 YFSETQ come from the germline V gene.